This TCR beta chain appears in the sequencing data of a study of T cells after yellow fever vaccination. At the level of the study: Preparing low-cell-number fractions relied on SMART-Seq v4 Ultra Low Input.

Ten or more counts support this clonotype. Its target is unknown. TCRdb reanalysed the 5' RACE reads using MiXCR and keeps one entry per CDR3 protein. The table shows about 30,000 distinct CDR3 sequences, with approximately 4.4% occurring only once. Study results and caveats: Abundant clonotypes from the bulk population could contaminate FACS-sorted repertoires. Shared CD4/CD8 clonotypes were a small share, likely from convergent recombination.

The source was CD8+ T cells sorted from PBMCs, collected 5 days after the yellow fever booster vaccination. The origin of this receptor is a man aged 25 to 40 who received the YFV17D yellow fever vaccine.

CDR3 protein: CASSSKTSYEQYF. CDR3 sequence (DNA): TGTGCCAGCAGTTCCAAAACCTCGTACGAGCAGTACTTC. The genes are TRBV12-3 or TRBV12-4 and TRBJ2-7, with unresolved D. The CDR3 spans 13 residues. V lost 4 bases and J 4 bases, leaving 11 bases between the germline ends.